This TCR beta chain was identified in a study of spatial heterogeneity in lung cancer. Study at large: Consistently, beta-chain sequences turned up in larger numbers than alpha-chain sequences did. As counted in raw reads, each unique TCR and UMI combination appeared more than ten times on average.

This clonotype was counted many times. Carried by each TCR cDNA molecule was a unique molecular identifier. TCRdb analysed the 5' RACE reads with MiXCR anew, one entry per CDR3 protein. The table lists 20,000 to 25,000 distinct CDR3 sequences, around 5.3% of them singletons. Time point defined: sample taken at primary tumor resection. Unsorted whole RNA of tumor, nontumor lung or frozen PBMC was sequenced. V lost 6 bases, J lost 4 bases, and 10 bases lay in between. CDR3 length: 14 amino acids. Germline lookup yields CDR1 ENHRY and CDR2 SYGVKD. This TCR came from a male donor with early-stage non-small cell lung cancer. The chain joins TRBV10-3 to TRBJ1-6; D perhaps matches TRBD1 (6 bases). Here the sequenced sample was PBMCs, taken at surgery. CDR3: CAISWQGYNSPLHF. The CDR3 DNA follows: TGTGCCATCAGCTGGCAGGGGTATAATTCACCCCTCCACTTT.